The 5 T cell receptor beta chains listed next were all sequenced from one sample in a study of blood T cells in healthy people across ages. Combining a sample-barcoded 5' primer with a J-beta primer mix, a second PCR ran for 7 to 11 cycles. Using its own MiXCR run on the 5' RACE reads, TCRdb lists one record per CDR3 protein. The data show approximately 900,000 distinct CDR3 sequences, almost 30% seen once. A further study also used this sample, focusing on T cells of mothers and their children.

What was sequenced was blood. These receptors all come from a woman in her thirties or forties in good health.

In this sample, this clonotype turned up many times. The rearrangement uses TRBV20-1 and TRBJ2-7; a possible D gene is TRBD2 (5 bases). Germline V gene lookup returns CDR1 DFQATT and CDR2 SNEGSKA (reference sequence). CDR3 size: 15 residues. Trimming took 2 bases from V and 0 from J, leaving 14 bases between them. DNA for the CDR3: TGCAGTGCTAGAACGACTATTCAGAGCTCCTACGAGCAGTACTTC. Translation: CSARTTIQSSYEQYF.

Ten or more counts support this clonotype. The J gene is TRBJ2-7, the V gene TRBV11-1, with D maybe TRBD1 (6 bases). V gave up 3 bases and J gave up 5 bases, with 14 bases separating them. This CDR3 has 14 residues. Germline V lookup: CDR1 SGHAT, CDR2 FQDESV (reference sequence). Written as DNA, the CDR3 is TGTGCCAGCAGCTTCAGCAGGGGTTTCCACGAGCAGTACTTC. Its translation: CASSFSRGFHEQYF.

The chain uses TRBV20-1 and TRBJ2-5, with D uncertain. This CDR3 has 14 amino acids. V gave up 3 bases and J gave up 0 bases, with 11 bases separating them. CDR1 and CDR2 (germline): DFQATT, SNEGSKA (reference sequence). CDR3 DNA: TGCAGTGCTAGTCCTCCTACAGACCAAGAGACCCAGTACTTC. Its translation is CSASPPTDQETQYF.

This clonotype was detected only a few times. The chain couples TRBV20-1 to TRBJ1-2; D might be TRBD1 (6 bases). Trimming took off 7 bases at V and 8 bases at J, with 14 bases between the two ends. This CDR3 contains 11 residues. In germline, CDR1 is DFQATT, CDR2 SNEGSKA (reference sequence). The CDR3 DNA reads as TGCAGTGACGAGGGGCAGGGGGGCTACACCTTC. Translation gives CSDEGQGGYTF.

The rearrangement uses TRBV28 and TRBJ2-7; 11 bases match TRBD2. Germline V lookup: CDR1 MDHEN, CDR2 SYDVKM. This CDR3 contains 18 residues. Trimming removed 5 bases from V and 1 base from J; junction bases left unmatched: 13. CDR3 DNA: TGTGCCAGCAGTCGTACGGCAATTAGCGGGAGGGCATCCTACGAGCAGTACTTC. Amino acid sequence: CASSRTAISGRASYEQYF.